The T cell receptor (beta chain) described here comes from a study of shared clonotypes between healthy human individuals. Study-level results: The study generally estimated greater richness for naive than memory subsets. Against clonotypes common to all four donors, non-shared ones had lower generation probabilities.

Researchers reported that CD8 memory united CD45RO+ cells with CCR7-negative CD45RA+ TemRA cells. Note on this clone: Its specificity is unknown.

The CDR3 contains 18 residues. V shed 4 bases, J shed 5 bases, and the junction held 16 bases outside the gene matches. CDR1 and CDR2 (germline): MGHDK, SYGVNS. Each cell subset's genomic DNA was divided evenly among several immunoSEQ plates. The method was immunoSEQ multiplex PCR; TCRdb's version includes in-frame clones alone and lacks a portion of them. Counted here are roughly 300,000 clones, about nine tenths occurring once; the ten biggest clones make up 15% to 20%. This receptor was identified in a young man in good health. Input material: memory CD8+ T cells sorted from blood. Subset here: CD45RO+ cells pooled with CCR7-negative TemRA cells. The chain has TRBV25-1 and TRBJ2-2; 7 nucleotides line up with TRBD1. This CDR3 reads CASSVQWDSPPGTGELFF. CDR3 nucleotides: TGTGCCAGCAGTGTCCAATGGGACAGCCCCCCTGGGACCGGGGAGCTGTTTTTT.